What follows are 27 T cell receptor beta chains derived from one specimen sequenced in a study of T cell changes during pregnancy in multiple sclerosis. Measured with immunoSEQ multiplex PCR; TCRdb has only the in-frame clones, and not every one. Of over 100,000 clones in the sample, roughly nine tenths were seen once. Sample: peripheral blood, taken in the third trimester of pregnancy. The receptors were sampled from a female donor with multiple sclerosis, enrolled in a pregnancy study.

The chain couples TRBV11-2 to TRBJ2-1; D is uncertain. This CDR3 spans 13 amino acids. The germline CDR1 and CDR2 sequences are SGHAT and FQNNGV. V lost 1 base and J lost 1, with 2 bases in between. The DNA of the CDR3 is TGTGCCAGCAGCTTAGTATCCTACAATGAGCAGTTCTTC. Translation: CASSLVSYNEQFF.

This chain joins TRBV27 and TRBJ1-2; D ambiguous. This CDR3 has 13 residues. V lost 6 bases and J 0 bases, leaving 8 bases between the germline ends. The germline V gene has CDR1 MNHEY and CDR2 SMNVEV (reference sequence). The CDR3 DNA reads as TGTGCCAGCAGGCCGGGGACTAACTATGGCTACACCTTC. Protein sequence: CASRPGTNYGYTF.

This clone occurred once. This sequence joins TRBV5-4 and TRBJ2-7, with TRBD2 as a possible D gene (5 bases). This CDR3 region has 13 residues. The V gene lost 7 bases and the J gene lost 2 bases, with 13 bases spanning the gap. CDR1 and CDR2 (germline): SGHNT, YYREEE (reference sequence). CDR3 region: CASSRAAAYEQYF. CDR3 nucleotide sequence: TGTGCCAGCTCGAGGGCGGCCGCCTACGAGCAGTACTTC.

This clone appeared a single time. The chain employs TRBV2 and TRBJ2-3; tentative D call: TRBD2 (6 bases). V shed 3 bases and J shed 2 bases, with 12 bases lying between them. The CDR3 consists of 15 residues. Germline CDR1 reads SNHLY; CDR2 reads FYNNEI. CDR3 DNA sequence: TGTGCCAGCAGTGAGCTGGCGGGGCCCACAGATACGCAGTATTTT. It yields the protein CASSELAGPTDTQYF.

DNA for the CDR3: TGTGCCAGCAGCGTAGGACAGGACACAGATACGCAGTATTTT. As protein: CASSVGQDTDTQYF. The chain links TRBV9 to TRBJ2-3; TRBD1 is a possible D gene (6 bases). Germline V gene data show CDR1 as SGDLS and CDR2 as YYNGEE. This CDR3 comprises 14 residues. V lost 0 bases and J lost 2, with 7 bases in between.

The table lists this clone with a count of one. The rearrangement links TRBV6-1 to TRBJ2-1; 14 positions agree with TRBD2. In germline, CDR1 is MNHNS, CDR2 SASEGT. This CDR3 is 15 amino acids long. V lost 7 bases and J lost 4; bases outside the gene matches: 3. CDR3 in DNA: TGTGCCAGCACTAGACTAGCGGGAGGGTACAATGAGCAGTTCTTC. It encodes CASTRLAGGYNEQFF.

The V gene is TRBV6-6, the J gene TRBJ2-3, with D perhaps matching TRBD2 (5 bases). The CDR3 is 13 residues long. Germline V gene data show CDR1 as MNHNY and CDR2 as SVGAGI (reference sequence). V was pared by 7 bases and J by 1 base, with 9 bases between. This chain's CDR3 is CASTDGGTDTQYF. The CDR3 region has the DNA TGTGCCAGCACCGACGGGGGCACAGATACGCAGTATTTT.

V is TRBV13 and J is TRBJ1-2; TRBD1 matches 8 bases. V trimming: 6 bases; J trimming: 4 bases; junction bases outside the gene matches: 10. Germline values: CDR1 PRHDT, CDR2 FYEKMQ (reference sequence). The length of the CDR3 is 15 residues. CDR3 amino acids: CASRPGQGRGYGYTF. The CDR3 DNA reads TGTGCCAGCAGACCCGGACAGGGAAGAGGCTATGGCTACACCTTC.

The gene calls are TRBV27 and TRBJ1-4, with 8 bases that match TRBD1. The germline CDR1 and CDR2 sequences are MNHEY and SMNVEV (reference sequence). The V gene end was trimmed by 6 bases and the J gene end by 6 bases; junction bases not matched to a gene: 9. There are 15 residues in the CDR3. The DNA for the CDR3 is TGTGCCAGCAGCAGGGGGCGTCCTACCCATGAAAAACTGTTTTTT. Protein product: CASSRGRPTHEKLFF.

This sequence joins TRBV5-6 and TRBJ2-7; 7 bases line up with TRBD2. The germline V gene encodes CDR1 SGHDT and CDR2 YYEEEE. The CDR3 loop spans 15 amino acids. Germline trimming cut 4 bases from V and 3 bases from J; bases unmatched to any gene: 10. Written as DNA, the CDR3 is TGTGCCAGCAGCCACACCCCAGCGGGGAACTACGAGCAGTACTTC. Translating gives CASSHTPAGNYEQYF.

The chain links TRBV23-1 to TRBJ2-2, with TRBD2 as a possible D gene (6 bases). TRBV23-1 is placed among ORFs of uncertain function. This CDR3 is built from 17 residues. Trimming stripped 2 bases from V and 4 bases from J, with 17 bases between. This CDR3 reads CASSQEGPRGLTGELFF. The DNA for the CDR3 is TGCGCCAGCAGTCAAGAAGGGCCACGGGGACTCACCGGGGAGCTGTTTTTT.

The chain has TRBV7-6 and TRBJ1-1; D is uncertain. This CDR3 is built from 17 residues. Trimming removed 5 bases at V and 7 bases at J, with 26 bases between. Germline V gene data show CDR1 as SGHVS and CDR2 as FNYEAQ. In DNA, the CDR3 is TGTGCCAGCAGCCCTAGCGGTGTCCGTTCATCGGCAGGTGAAGCTTTCTTT. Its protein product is CASSPSGVRSSAGEAFF.

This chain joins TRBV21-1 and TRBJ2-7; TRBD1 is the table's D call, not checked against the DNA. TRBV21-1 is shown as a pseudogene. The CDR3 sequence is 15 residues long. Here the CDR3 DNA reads TGTGCCAGCAGCCCACGGGACACATCCTTCTACGAGCAGTACTTC. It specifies CASSPRDTSFYEQYF.

CDR3 region: CASSRTGKNQPQHF. CDR3 DNA sequence: TGTGCCAGCAGCAGGACAGGGAAGAATCAGCCCCAGCATTTT. The rearrangement links TRBV7-2 to TRBJ1-5; 8 nucleotides match TRBD1. This CDR3 has 14 residues. The germline V gene has CDR1 SGHTA and CDR2 FQGNSA. V lost 5 bases, J lost 4 bases, and 4 bases stayed unmatched.

The CDR3 DNA sequence: TGTGCCAGCGGGGGGGGAGGGGGCTACACCTTC. Amino acids: CASGGGGGYTF. V gene TRBV2 combines with J gene TRBJ1-2; possible D gene TRBD1, 5 bases. Germline loops: CDR1 SNHLY, CDR2 FYNNEI. V was cut by 8 bases and J by 8 bases, with 12 bases left in between. The CDR3 runs to 11 residues.

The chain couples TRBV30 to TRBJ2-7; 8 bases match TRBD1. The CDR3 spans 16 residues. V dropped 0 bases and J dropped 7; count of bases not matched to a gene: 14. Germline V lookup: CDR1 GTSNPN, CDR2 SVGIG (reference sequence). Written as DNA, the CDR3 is TGTGCCTGGAGTGTCCACCTCGACAGGGGCGTTGGGGAGCAGTACTTC. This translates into CAWSVHLDRGVGEQYF.

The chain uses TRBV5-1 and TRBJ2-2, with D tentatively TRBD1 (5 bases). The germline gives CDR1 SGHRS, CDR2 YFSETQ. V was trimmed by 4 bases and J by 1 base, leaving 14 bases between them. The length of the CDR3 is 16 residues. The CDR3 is CASSVNIGVNTGELFF. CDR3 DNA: TGCGCCAGCAGCGTGAATATAGGGGTGAACACCGGGGAGCTGTTTTTT.

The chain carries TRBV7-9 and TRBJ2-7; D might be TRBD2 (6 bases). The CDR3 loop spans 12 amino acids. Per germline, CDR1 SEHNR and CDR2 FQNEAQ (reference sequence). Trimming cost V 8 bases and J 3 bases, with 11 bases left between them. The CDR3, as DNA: TGTGCCAGCGCCGGGGGAGGCTACGAGCAGTACTTC. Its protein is CASAGGGYEQYF.

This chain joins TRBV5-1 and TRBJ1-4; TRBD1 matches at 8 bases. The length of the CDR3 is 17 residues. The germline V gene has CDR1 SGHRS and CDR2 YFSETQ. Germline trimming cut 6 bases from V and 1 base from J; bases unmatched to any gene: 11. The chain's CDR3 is CASTRGQGSQTNEKLFF. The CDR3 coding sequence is TGCGCCAGCACCAGGGGGCAGGGTAGTCAAACTAATGAAAAACTGTTTTTT. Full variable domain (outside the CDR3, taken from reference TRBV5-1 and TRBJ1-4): KAGVTQTPRYLIKTRGQQVTLSCSPISGHRSVSWYQQTPGQGLQFLFEYFSETQRNKGNFPGRFSGRQFSNSRSEMNVSTLELGDSALYLCASTRGQGSQTNEKLFFGSGTQLSVL.

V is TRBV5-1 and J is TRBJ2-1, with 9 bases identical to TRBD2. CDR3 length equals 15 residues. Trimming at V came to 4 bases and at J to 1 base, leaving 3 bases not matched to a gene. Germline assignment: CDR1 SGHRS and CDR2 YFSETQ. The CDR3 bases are TGCGCCAGCAGCCGAACTAGCGGGTCCTACAATGAGCAGTTCTTC. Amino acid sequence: CASSRTSGSYNEQFF. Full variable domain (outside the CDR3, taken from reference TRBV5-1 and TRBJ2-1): KAGVTQTPRYLIKTRGQQVTLSCSPISGHRSVSWYQQTPGQGLQFLFEYFSETQRNKGNFPGRFSGRQFSNSRSEMNVSTLELGDSALYLCASSRTSGSYNEQFFGPGTRLTVL.

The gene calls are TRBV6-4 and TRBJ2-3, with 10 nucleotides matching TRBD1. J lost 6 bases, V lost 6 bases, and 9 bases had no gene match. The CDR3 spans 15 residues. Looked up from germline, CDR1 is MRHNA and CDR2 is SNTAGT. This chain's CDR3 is CASSLSGTGVDTQYF. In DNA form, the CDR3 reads TGTGCCAGCAGCCTGAGCGGGACAGGGGTTGATACGCAGTATTTT.

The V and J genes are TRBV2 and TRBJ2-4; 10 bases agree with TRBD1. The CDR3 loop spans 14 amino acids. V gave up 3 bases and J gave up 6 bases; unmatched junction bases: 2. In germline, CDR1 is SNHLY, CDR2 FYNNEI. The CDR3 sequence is CASSETGGGNIQYF. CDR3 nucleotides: TGTGCCAGCAGTGAGACAGGGGGCGGAAACATTCAGTACTTC.

The CDR3 bases are TGTGCCAGCAGTTTAGGGGGGAATCCCGGGGAGCTGTTTTTT. Translating gives CASSLGGNPGELFF. The chain recombines TRBV27 with TRBJ2-2; tentatively, D is TRBD2 (6 bases). Germline V CDR1 and CDR2: MNHEY, SMNVEV (reference sequence). The CDR3 is 14 amino acids. V was cut by 2 bases and J by 6 bases, with 10 bases left in between.

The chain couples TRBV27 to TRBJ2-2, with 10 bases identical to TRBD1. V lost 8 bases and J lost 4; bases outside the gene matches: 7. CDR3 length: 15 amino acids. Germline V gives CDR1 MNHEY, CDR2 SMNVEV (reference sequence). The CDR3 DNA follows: TGTGCCAGCCGGGGACAGGGGAGTCCCACCGGGGAGCTGTTTTTT. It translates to CASRGQGSPTGELFF.

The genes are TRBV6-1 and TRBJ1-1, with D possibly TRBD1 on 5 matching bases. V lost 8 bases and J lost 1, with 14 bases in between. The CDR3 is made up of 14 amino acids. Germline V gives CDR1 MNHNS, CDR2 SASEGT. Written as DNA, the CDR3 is TGTGCCAGCGGGCAGGGTCGCGGGAACACTGAAGCTTTCTTT. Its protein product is CASGQGRGNTEAFF.

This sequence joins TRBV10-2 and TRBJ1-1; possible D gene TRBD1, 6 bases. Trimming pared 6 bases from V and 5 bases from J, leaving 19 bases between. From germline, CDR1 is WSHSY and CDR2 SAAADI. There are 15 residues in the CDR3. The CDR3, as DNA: TGCGCCAGCAGACCAACAGGGCTAGAAGGGACTGAAGCTTTCTTT. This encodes CASRPTGLEGTEAFF.

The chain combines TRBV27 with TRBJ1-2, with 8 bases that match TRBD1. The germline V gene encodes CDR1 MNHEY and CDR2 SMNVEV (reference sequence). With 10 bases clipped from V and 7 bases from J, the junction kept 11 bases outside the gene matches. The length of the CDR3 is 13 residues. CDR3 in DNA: TGTGCCACCACCCGGGACAGGAGGATTGGCTACACCTTC. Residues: CATTRDRRIGYTF.